This T cell receptor beta chain comes out of a study of identical twins. In its sample, this clonotype was seen a few times. Its antigen is not known. A universal primer site came from template switching; cDNA carried unique molecular identifiers. TCRdb called the 5' RACE reads again in MiXCR, with one record for every CDR3 protein. The table shows around 680,000 distinct CDR3 sequences, with over 8.5% occurring only once. Per germline, CDR1 DFQATT and CDR2 SNEGSKA (reference sequence). This CDR3 has 14 residues. V was clipped by 6 bases and J by 7 bases; unmatched bases: 8. General study findings and limits: Sharing of beta out-of-frame sequences by twins showed a weaker excess.

A further study also used this sample, focusing on yellow fever vaccine responses in identical twins.

The J gene is TRBJ1-4, the V gene TRBV20-1; 10 bases align to TRBD1. Sequenced input: PBMCs. The receptor's source is a woman between 18 and 29 years old in good health. CDR3 sequence reads: CSAGQGRRSEKLFF. As DNA, the CDR3 is TGCAGTGCGGGACAGGGGAGGAGGAGTGAAAAACTGTTTTTT.